These T cell receptor beta chains were read from a single sample in a study of T and B cells in COVID-19 patients. TCRdb re-called the multiplex PCR reads with MiXCR, one entry per CDR3 protein. The sample lists 17,000 or so distinct CDR3 sequences; about a quarter were seen once. The sequenced sample was blood. The receptors here all came from a human donor who had recovered from COVID-19. The CDR3 runs from the conserved cysteine through the conserved F or W. A D gene is named only where the DNA matches it firmly. Only part of the rows carry a size: once, few, many, or a class if the clone is expanded.

medium-sized	NA	TRBJ2-5	TRBV6-5	CASSYGMTQYF	TGTGCCAGCAGTTATGGTATGACCCAGTACTTC
many	NA	TRBJ2-5	TRBV6-5	CASRADPRGSETQYF	TGTGCCAGCAGGGCTGACCCCAGGGGATCAGAGACCCAGTACTTC
NA	NA	TRBJ1-2	TRBV6-5	CASSWRALTNYGYTF	TGTGCCAGCAGCTGGCGGGCCTTAACTAACTATGGCTACACCTTC
medium-sized	NA	TRBJ1-2	TRBV29-1	CSVGTGTNYGYTF	TGCAGCGTTGGCACAGGAACTAACTATGGCTACACCTTC
few	TRBD1	TRBJ2-3	TRBV6-1	CASSSGTGGFSTDTQYF	TGTGCCAGCAGTTCCGGGACAGGGGGTTTCAGCACAGATACGCAGTATTTT
NA	NA	TRBJ1-3	TRBV6-4	CASSVLQGCSGNTIYF	TGTGCCAGCAGTGTTCTCCAGGGCTGCTCTGGAAACACCATATATTTT
NA	NA	TRBJ2-1	TRBV7-6	CASSLVVLNEQFF	TGTGCCAGCAGCTTGGTAGTACTCAATGAGCAGTTCTTC
few	NA	TRBJ1-2	TRBV24-1	CATSDSGFYNYGYTF	TGTGCCACCAGTGATTCCGGGTTTTATAACTATGGCTACACCTTC
NA	NA	TRBJ1-1	TRBV11-2	CASSSEMNTEAFF	TGTGCCAGCAGTTCAGAGATGAACACTGAAGCTTTCTTT
NA	NA	TRBJ2-5	TRBV5-4	CASSLLAGIEETQYF	TGTGCCAGCAGCTTGTTGGCGGGAATTGAGGAGACCCAGTACTTC
NA	NA	TRBJ2-3	TRBV15	CATSRDRSGGYTDTQYF	TGTGCCACCAGCAGAGATCGTTCCGGGGGATACACAGATACGCAGTATTTT
medium-sized	NA	TRBJ1-6	TRBV29-1	CSVWQGVGSPLHF	TGCAGCGTTTGGCAGGGTGTGGGTTCACCCCTCCACTTT
NA	NA	TRBJ1-1	TRBV6-5	CASSSGPPEAFF	TGTGCCAGCAGTTCAGGGCCCCCTGAAGCTTTCTTT
medium-sized	TRBD2	TRBJ2-2	TRBV12-3/TRBV12-4	CAGTRGPSRTGELFF	TGTGCCGGGACTAGGGGACCATCGAGGACCGGGGAGCTGTTTTTT
NA	NA	TRBJ2-7	TRBV6-6	CASSYSSYEQYF	TGTGCCAGCAGTTACTCCTCCTACGAGCAGTACTTC
NA	TRBD2	TRBJ2-1	TRBV14	CASSIIGTSGSAEQFF	TGTGCCAGCAGCATAATAGGGACTAGCGGGAGTGCTGAGCAGTTCTTC
NA	NA	TRBJ1-1	TRBV12-3/TRBV12-4	CASSLAGRYTEAFF	TGTGCCAGCAGTTTAGCAGGAAGGTACACTGAAGCTTTCTTT
NA	NA	TRBJ1-4	TRBV7-9	CASSPTELNEKLFF	TGTGCCAGCAGCCCGACAGAACTTAATGAAAAACTGTTTTTT
medium-sized	NA	TRBJ1-2	TRBV19	CASSFPWDGYGYTF	TGTGCCAGTAGTTTCCCCTGGGACGGCTATGGCTACACCTTC
NA	NA	TRBJ2-7	TRBV5-6	CASSLRVSREQYF	TGTGCCAGCAGCCTCCGAGTAAGCCGCGAGCAGTACTTC
medium-sized	NA	TRBJ2-3	TRBV12-3/TRBV12-4	CASSFTDTQYF	TGTGCCAGCAGTTTTACAGATACGCAGTATTTT
medium-sized	TRBD2	TRBJ2-1	TRBV19	CASTRQSGVGIGQFF	TGTGCCAGTACCCGCCAGAGCGGGGTGGGTATAGGGCAGTTCTTC
few	NA	TRBJ1-5	TRBV6-1	CASSVKGQPQHF	TGTGCCAGCAGTGTGAAGGGCCAGCCCCAGCATTTT
few	TRBD1	TRBJ2-7	TRBV19	CASSAHPGQGADEQYF	TGTGCCAGTAGTGCTCACCCGGGACAGGGGGCTGACGAGCAGTACTTC
NA	NA	TRBJ1-2	TRBV12-3/TRBV12-4	CATLWEKGYTF	TGTGCCACCTTGTGGGAAAAGGGCTACACCTTC
NA	NA	TRBJ2-7	TRBV4-3	CASSQDPRQGQYF	TGCGCCAGCAGCCAAGATCCGAGGCAGGGGCAGTACTTC
many	TRBD1	TRBJ2-1	TRBV27	CASSLGTGGRNEQFF	TGTGCCAGCAGTCTCGGGACAGGGGGCCGCAATGAGCAGTTCTTC